This is a list of T cell receptor beta chains from one sample in a study of T cells in localized non-small cell lung cancer. Data came from immunoSEQ multiplex PCR; TCRdb stores just in-frame clones and leaves some out. The sample lists some 50,000 clones, 65% to 90% seen once, with under 20% in the top ten. The specimen was peripheral blood mononuclear cells, collected before any cancer treatment. The source is a man aged 35 to 70 with stage III lung adenocarcinoma. Both conserved end residues are part of each CDR3.

j_call,v_call,cdr3_aa
TRBJ2-6,TRBV27,CASRRTGIRSGANVLTF
TRBJ1-5,TRBV18,CASSPSSSNQPQHF
TRBJ2-4,TRBV27,CASSPLVQGGTRNIQYF
TRBJ2-7,TRBV6-1,CASSRDRYEQYF
TRBJ1-3,TRBV5-4,CASKAEGSRSGNTIYF
TRBJ2-2,TRBV5-6,CASSWGTGKMTGELFF
TRBJ2-7,TRBV30,CAWSSGNSYEQYF
TRBJ1-2,TRBV10-1,CASSSSRGDMNYGYTF
TRBJ2-7,TRBV4-2,CASSQQLVGGYYEQYF
TRBJ2-7,TRBV20-1,CSANDNYEQYF
TRBJ2-1,TRBV27,CASSFKPYNEQFF
TRBJ2-7,TRBV5-4,CASSTGQSYEQYF
TRBJ2-1,TRBV4-1,CASSQVWETSFRSYNEQFF
TRBJ2-5,TRBV7-2,CASSADWGETQYF
TRBJ1-2,TRBV29-1,CSVDRGTYGYTF
TRBJ1-5,TRBV30,CAWRSGKQPQHF
TRBJ2-7,TRBV9,CASSLGLAGAYEQYF
TRBJ2-6,TRBV14,CASSRGEGANVLTF
TRBJ2-7,TRBV30,CAWSPFGGTYEQYF
TRBJ2-5,TRBV4-2,CASSGRARDETQYF
TRBJ2-2,TRBV30,CAWGNANTGELFF
TRBJ1-2,TRBV5-5,CASSLGTGFGDYGYTF
TRBJ2-7,TRBV6-5,CASSGTAYEQYF
TRBJ2-7,TRBV5-6,CASSSGGNPYEQYF
.,TRBV6-1,CASSEAGGAGTYEQYF
TRBJ1-2,TRBV5-1,CASSGSGDYGYTF
TRBJ2-3,TRBV7-2,CASSSQGAGVADTQYF
TRBJ2-1,TRBV6-6,CASSYRGDDNEQFF
TRBJ2-7,TRBV19,CASSLGTDTSLPYEQYF
TRBJ1-5,TRBV12-2,CASRPPLGGRPQHF
TRBJ2-3,TRBV5-5,CASSVGLAGGTDTQYF
TRBJ2-7,TRBV2,CASSWTSGKFEQYF
TRBJ2-7,TRBV7-6,CASSSDRVYEQYF
TRBJ2-5,TRBV12-2,CASGVGGLHF
TRBJ2-7,TRBV2,CASSDAQRSYEQYF
TRBJ2-3,TRBV5-1,CASTDESSTDTQYF
TRBJ2-7,TRBV11-1,CASRRTSGVVYEQYF
TRBJ2-1,TRBV2,CASSPFNEQFF
TRBJ2-3,TRBV5-1,CASSLETGGWTDTQYF
TRBJ2-1,TRBV12-5,CASQTTAGEGNEQFF
TRBJ2-7,TRBV11-2,CASSFEGVGTRGYF
TRBJ2-2,TRBV30,CAWSSRDWGRGTGELFF
TRBJ2-1,TRBV25-1,CASSHGAPLFF
TRBJ1-4,TRBV12-5,CASGDWDREHEKLFF
TRBJ1-4,TRBV9,CASSVVADNEKLFF
TRBJ2-5,TRBV18,CASSPPTKRVQYF
TRBJ2-1,TRBV6-6,CASSNPRTRGWNEQFF
TRBJ2-7,TRBV29-1,CSVVSPGLSYEQYF
TRBJ2-5,TRBV27,CASSLIGREDETQYF
TRBJ2-7,TRBV6-6,CASRVFDGRYEQYF
TRBJ1-6,TRBV27,CASSLDGTGYNSPLHF
TRBJ1-6,TRBV25-1,CASSVLDGTGLSPLHF
TRBJ2-2,TRBV7-2,CASSPGGGGPDTGELFF